These 21 T cell receptor beta chains share one sample of origin, sequenced in a study of blood T cell repertoires in COVID-19. This table comes from immunoSEQ multiplex PCR, and its TCRdb copy is limited to in-frame clones, with some not included. The sample contains about 130,000 clones, roughly 84% of which appear only once. Sequencing input: peripheral blood. These receptor sequences come from a man aged 60 to 69 with acute or convalescent COVID-19.

V gene TRBV19 combines with J gene TRBJ1-2, with D possibly matching TRBD1 (6 bases). The ends were cut back, 6 bases at V and 8 bases at J, with 16 bases in the middle. This CDR3 contains 13 residues. Germline CDR1 is LNHDA and CDR2 is SQIVND (reference sequence). CDR3 nucleotides: TGTGCCAGTAGCAATACAGGGTTTGGGGGCTACACCTTC. Translating it yields CASSNTGFGGYTF.

The V call is TRBV5-1, the J call TRBJ2-6, with a weak D call TRBD1 (5 bases). The CDR3 contains 15 residues. Trimming stripped 1 base from V and 2 bases from J, with 7 bases between. The germline V gene has CDR1 SGHRS and CDR2 YFSETQ. The CDR3 nucleotides are TGCGCCAGCAGCTTGATAGGGGCTGGGGCCAACGTCCTGACTTTC. Protein: CASSLIGAGANVLTF.

The chain couples TRBV5-1 to TRBJ2-3, with D uncertain. V shed 4 bases and J shed 1 base, with 7 bases lying between them. The V gene's germline CDR1 is SGHRS and CDR2 YFSETQ. The CDR3 is 13 residues long. DNA of the CDR3: TGCGCCAGCAGCCGGGTAGGCACAGATACGCAGTATTTT. Encoded protein: CASSRVGTDTQYF.

This rearrangement joins TRBV5-4 to TRBJ1-2; 8 positions match TRBD1. The CDR3 extends over 15 amino acids. CDR1 is SGHNT, CDR2 YYREEE, per germline (reference sequence). V dropped 0 bases and J dropped 2; count of bases not matched to a gene: 3. The CDR3 DNA reads as TGTGCCAGCAGCTTGGTGGACAGGGTAAACTATGGCTACACCTTC. Translation: CASSLVDRVNYGYTF.

This rearrangement joins TRBV12-5 to TRBJ1-5, with D unclear. The germline V and J ends were trimmed by 4 bases and 5 bases, with 3 bases remaining between them. This CDR3 contains 11 residues. Germline V lookup: CDR1 LGHNT, CDR2 FRNRAP. The CDR3 loop is CASGSYQPQHF. The CDR3 DNA reads as TGTGCTAGTGGTTCGTATCAGCCCCAGCATTTT.

The chain recombines TRBV24-1 with TRBJ2-2; tentative D call: TRBD1 (5 bases). The V gene's germline CDR1 is KGHDR and CDR2 SFDVKD. Trimming took 2 bases from V and 5 from J, leaving 11 bases between them. The CDR3 runs to 15 residues. The CDR3 here is CATSDSQGYTGELFF. CDR3 coding DNA: TGTGCCACCAGTGATTCGCAGGGATATACCGGGGAGCTGTTTTTT.

V is TRBV21-1 and J is TRBJ2-7; the table's D call TRBD2 went unverified against the DNA. TRBV21-1 is a recognized pseudogene. The CDR3 spans 15 residues. The CDR3 DNA reads TGTGCCAGCAGCAAAGGACTAGCGGCTCACTACGAGCAGTACTTC. It encodes CASSKGLAAHYEQYF.

This clone has just a few counts. The chain joins TRBV6-6 to TRBJ1-4, with 7 positions matching TRBD1. Germline values: CDR1 MNHNY, CDR2 SVGAGI (reference sequence). V gave up 6 bases and J gave up 8 bases; unmatched junction bases: 9. The CDR3 has 14 amino acids. CDR3 nucleotides: TGTGCCAGCAGGCGCGGACAGGCGGGGGAAAAACTGTTTTTT. The encoded protein is CASRRGQAGEKLFF.

V gene TRBV5-1 combines with J gene TRBJ2-7; TRBD2 is a possible D gene (6 bases). Per the germline V gene, CDR1 is SGHRS and CDR2 is YFSETQ. CDR3 length equals 13 residues. Trimming removed 2 bases from V and 6 bases from J, with 12 bases in between. The CDR3 loop reads CASSFGGSVEQYF. The CDR3 nucleotides read TGCGCCAGCAGCTTTGGAGGGTCGGTCGAGCAGTACTTC.

This sequence joins TRBV6-1 and TRBJ2-5; the match to TRBD2 covers 12 bases. The CDR3 consists of 16 residues. V shed 4 bases, J shed 5 bases, and the junction held 8 bases outside the gene matches. CDR1 and CDR2 from the germline V gene are MNHNS and SASEGT. CDR3 region: CASSGWTSGVRETQYF. In DNA form, the CDR3 reads TGTGCCAGCAGTGGATGGACTAGCGGGGTTCGGGAGACCCAGTACTTC.

CDR3 coding DNA: TGTGCCAGCAGCTTGGCTCAGGTAGCGGGCGCTGAAGCTTTCTTT. Translated, it gives CASSLAQVAGAEAFF. The rearrangement uses TRBV5-5 and TRBJ1-1; D gene ambiguous. V lost 0 bases to trimming and J lost 6 bases, with 15 bases between them. Germline CDR1 is SGHKS and CDR2 is YYEKEE (reference sequence). CDR3 length: 15 residues.

The chain joins TRBV2 to TRBJ2-1, with D tentatively TRBD1 (6 bases). Germline V gene data show CDR1 as SNHLY and CDR2 as FYNNEI. The germline V and J ends were trimmed by 3 bases and 1 base, with 10 bases remaining between them. The CDR3 covers 15 residues. CDR3 DNA: TGTGCCAGCAGTGACAGGGGCATATCCTACAATGAGCAGTTCTTC. Protein sequence: CASSDRGISYNEQFF.

The chain recombines TRBV20-1 with TRBJ2-7, with D possibly matching TRBD1 (6 bases). The V and J ends lost 3 bases and 5 bases respectively, with 8 bases between them. This CDR3 has 11 amino acids. CDR1 is DFQATT, CDR2 SNEGSKA, per germline (reference sequence). This CDR3 is CSASQGNEQYF. CDR3 bases: TGCAGTGCTAGTCAGGGGAACGAGCAGTACTTC.

The rearrangement joins TRBV14 to TRBJ1-1, with D unclear. Germline CDR1 SGHDN, CDR2 FVKESK. This CDR3 is 15 amino acids long. Trimming cost V 0 bases and J 8 bases, with 16 bases left between them. The CDR3 loop is CASSQDGDPTGEAFF. Written as DNA, the CDR3 is TGTGCCAGCAGCCAAGATGGCGACCCCACGGGAGAAGCTTTCTTT.

The chain links TRBV2 to TRBJ2-7, with TRBD1 matching over 9 bases. The V and J ends lost 6 bases and 4 bases, in that order; junction bases with no gene match: 7. The CDR3 has 14 residues. Germline loops: CDR1 SNHLY, CDR2 FYNNEI. The CDR3 bases are TGTGCCAGCAGCCGGGGACAGGGTTCTTACGAGCAGTACTTC. Translation gives CASSRGQGSYEQYF.

This chain connects TRBV18 to TRBJ1-4; D may be TRBD1 (5 bases). The germline V gene has CDR1 KGHSH and CDR2 LQKENI. CDR3 length: 17 amino acids. Trimming removed 0 bases at V and 0 bases at J, with 11 bases between. Written as DNA, the CDR3 is TGTGCCAGCTCACCACCCCCAGGGTGGCCAACTAATGAAAAACTGTTTTTT. Translated: CASSPPPGWPTNEKLFF.

The J gene is TRBJ2-5, the V gene TRBV27, with 7 bases lining up with TRBD2. J gave up 9 bases and V 0 bases, and 13 bases lay outside the gene matches. The CDR3 covers 16 residues. Looked up from germline, CDR1 is MNHEY and CDR2 is SMNVEV (reference sequence). The CDR3 DNA reads TGTGCCAGCAGTTTATCGATGACGGGAGGACCTTCGCCCCAGTACTTC. Protein sequence: CASSLSMTGGPSPQYF.

This clone has more than one count but fewer than ten. This rearrangement joins TRBV21-1 to TRBJ1-3; TRBD1 is taken as the D call from the table, unchecked against the DNA. TRBV21-1 is a listed pseudogene. The CDR3 is made up of 18 amino acids. The DNA for the CDR3 is TGTGCCAGCAGCCTAAATGTGGACAGGGCACACTCTGGAAACACCATATATTTT. It yields the protein CASSLNVDRAHSGNTIYF.

V usage is TRBV7-3 and J usage is TRBJ2-2, with 12 bases fitting TRBD1. V lost 4 bases to trimming and J lost 7 bases; unmatched junction nucleotides: 4. This CDR3 has 15 residues. CDR1 is SGHTA, CDR2 FQGTGA, per germline. The CDR3 nucleotides are TGTGCCAGCAGCTCCGGGACAGGGGGCTTCGGGGAGCTGTTTTTT. Translating it yields CASSSGTGGFGELFF.

This chain links TRBV12-3 or TRBV12-4 with TRBJ1-1; no definite D call. V lost 7 bases, J lost 8 bases, and 11 bases lay in between. The CDR3 covers 11 residues. The CDR3 region has the DNA TGTGCCAGCACCTTGGACTCGGAAGCTTTCTTT. Translation gives CASTLDSEAFF.

This clone was seen a single time. The junction does not match germline at one end; this may be a read error. The gene calls are TRBV2 and TRBJ2-5, with 9 bases lining up with TRBD2. The CDR3 covers 16 residues. Germline V lookup: CDR1 SNHLY, CDR2 FYNNEI. The CDR3 nucleotides read TGTGCCAGCAGGGAAGGGTATAGCGGGAGTACAGAGACCCAGTACTTC. It specifies CASREGYSGSTETQYF.